A single TCR beta chain is shown here with its context. No cognate antigen has been identified for it. Base qualities are missing; no much larger clone stands one base away. CDR1 and CDR2 are read off the germline V gene as SGHVS and FQNEAQ. V drops 4 bases and J drops 6 bases, leaving 7 bases in between. Inclusive of the bounding cysteine and phenylalanine, the CDR3 is 12 residues long. Left in the record is the CDR3 DNA by itself, 36 bases read in frame from the first base. This record belongs to a study of T cell responses to AZD1222 COVID-19 vaccine (dated by TCRdb to 2020 to 2023). In the study overall: AZD1222 recipients with second doses at about 4 weeks or about 12 weeks were pooled, because spike-specific TCR depth and breadth did not differ between schedules. A total of 230 to 250 trial participants underwent TCR sequencing, of whom some 210 received two doses of AZD1222 and roughly 25 received two doses of the MenACWY control vaccine. Trial participants were enrolled by age into subgroups of 18-55, 56-69 and 70-plus years, and 148, 28 and 57 TCR-sequenced participants, respectively, were included in these subgroups.

Results the study describes overall, beyond this receptor: A significant rise in spike-specific TCR breadth and depth was observed after two AZD1222 doses relative to day 0 and relative to MenACWY recipients. Because no samples from the day 14 peak response were available, repertoires could be characterized only after the peak T cell response. Reportedly, close to half of the unique spike-specific TCRs recognized epitopes lying outside the regions that are mutated in the B.1.351 and B.1.1.7 variants. The vaccine-associated CD4 TCRs covered the entire spike protein, and the dominant responses fell in regions 160-218 and 743-854. Conclusions about previously exposed vaccinees are limited because only six or seven AZD1222 recipients were SARS-CoV-2 seropositive at baseline. The 56-69-year group was small, and its depth increase did not reach significance, likely because of low power. Most participants were white British and females outnumbered males, and the authors suggested that clonal diversity may have been underestimated.

The CDR3 regions of human TCRbeta chains were analyzed by immunosequencing. Per the authors' processing: Repertoire TCRs were matched against a reference library of SARS-CoV-2-specific TCRs generated with the MIRA antigen-specificity platform. Breadth meant the fraction of unique TCRs that were SARS-CoV-2-associated, whereas depth meant the fraction of total T cells that were SARS-CoV-2-associated. Each spike-specific TCR was assigned to its reactive spike region and to a CD4 or CD8 class using the MIRA data. Log10-transformed breadth and depth values were compared by one-way ANOVA with Sidak's multiple comparisons tests. In TCRdb, the immuneACCESS table is reduced to in-frame sequences with V and J assigned. These tables do not hold every clone; where another copy was compared, an unresolved V gene accounts for under half, and the others remain unexplained. D and trimming come from the DNA, and the V and J calls and clone size come from that table. The table for this sample lists some 110,000 clones; under 90% of them were counted only once. Approximately 4.7% of the sample goes to the ten largest clones.

The sample's time point label, in plain terms: baseline before first vaccination. Samples from vaccinated people were obtained from the UK trials COV001 and COV002, which included a single-blind randomized controlled phase 2/3 trial of AZD1222 (ChAdOx1 nCoV-19) in healthy adults. Trial participant PBMC samples were collected at day 0 and day 28 after the second dose for TCRbeta chain sequencing. The receptor was isolated from an adult in good health. The sequencing used peripheral blood, collected on day 0 of AZD1222 vaccination. The sequence links TRBV7-8 to TRBJ1-5, and possibly TRBD1, on 5 matching bases. Here is the DNA: TGTGCCAGCAGCTCGGGGGGTCAGCCCCAGCATTTT. It translates to CASSSGGQPQHF.